The next 12 T cell receptor beta chains were all read from a single sample in a study of cytomegalovirus exposure and HLA in healthy donors. Data came from immunoSEQ multiplex PCR; TCRdb stores just in-frame clones and leaves some out. The table includes 100,000 to 150,000 clones, roughly 89% detected once. Sample: PBMCs. The source is a woman in her late teens or twenties in good health and CMV-seronegative.

This chain connects TRBV7-9 to TRBJ1-2; TRBD1 is a possible D gene (5 bases). From germline, CDR1 is SEHNR and CDR2 FQNEAQ (reference sequence). V lost 6 bases to trimming and J lost 3 bases, with 17 bases between them. The CDR3 runs 15 residues. The DNA of the CDR3 is TGTGCCAGCAGTCAAGGGGTTAGCAGCGACTATGGCTACACCTTC. This codes for CASSQGVSSDYGYTF.

The CDR3 is CATSRATGISTEAFF. CDR3 DNA: TGTGCCACCAGCAGAGCGACAGGGATTTCCACTGAAGCTTTCTTT. V and J are TRBV15 and TRBJ1-1; TRBD1 aligns across 7 bases. V was clipped by 1 base and J by 4 bases; unmatched bases: 6. Germline-derived CDR1 and CDR2 are LNHNV and YYDKDF (reference sequence). The CDR3 spans 15 residues.

The chain recombines TRBV4-1 with TRBJ2-5; TRBD1 matches at 10 bases. The J call may be incorrect, as the DNA end agrees better with TRBJ2-7. The CDR3 sequence is 16 residues long. Germline V gene sequence: CDR1 MGHRA, CDR2 YSYEKL. CDR3 nucleotide sequence: TGCGCCAGCAGCCACCAAGGACAGGGGGATCGGAACGAGCAGTACTTC. Residues: CASSHQGQGDRNEQYF.

DNA for the CDR3: TGTGCCAGCAGTTCCGGGACAGAGCTGCTCTATGGCTACACCTTC. This sequence encodes CASSSGTELLYGYTF. The rearrangement joins TRBV27 to TRBJ1-2; TRBD1 matches 7 bases. CDR1 is MNHEY, CDR2 SMNVEV, per germline (reference sequence). The CDR3 sequence is 15 residues long. J gave up 4 bases and V 4 bases, and 9 bases lay outside the gene matches.

The chain links TRBV5-6 to TRBJ2-5, with TRBD2 as a possible D gene (5 bases). Germline CDR1 reads SGHDT; CDR2 reads YYEEEE. The germline V and J ends were trimmed by 3 bases and 2 bases, with 17 bases remaining between them. CDR3 length equals 16 residues. The CDR3 nucleotides are TGTGCCAGCAGCTCCCTCCGTATGAGCGGTCAAGAGACCCAGTACTTC. Encoded protein: CASSSLRMSGQETQYF.

The J gene is TRBJ2-1, the V gene TRBV15, with TRBD2 identical over 12 bases. V lost 5 bases to trimming and J lost 6 bases; unmatched junction nucleotides: 5. Germline assignment: CDR1 LNHNV and CDR2 YYDKDF (reference sequence). This CDR3 has 15 residues. This CDR3 reads CATSPGLAGRNEQFF. CDR3 sequence (DNA): TGTGCCACCAGCCCCGGACTAGCGGGACGCAATGAGCAGTTCTTC.

The chain employs TRBV7-3 and TRBJ2-5; 11 positions match TRBD1. From germline, CDR1 is SGHTA and CDR2 FQGTGA. This CDR3 is 15 amino acids long. The J segment lost 5 bases and the V segment lost 5 bases, leaving 7 bases of the junction unmatched. The CDR3 DNA is TGTGCCAGCAGCCGGACCCGGGACAGGGGGGAGACCCAGTACTTC. The encoded protein is CASSRTRDRGETQYF.

As to this clone: One end of the junction fails to match germline, which may point to a read error. V and J are TRBV7-9 and TRBJ2-5; TRBD2 is a possible D gene (5 bases). Germline assignment: CDR1 SEHNR and CDR2 FQNEAQ (reference sequence). The CDR3 length is 15 residues. This chain's CDR3 is CASSLAAGSQETQYF. The DNA of the CDR3 is TGTGCCAGCAGCCTAGCAGCAGGTTCCCAAGAGACCCAGTACTTC.

The rearrangement uses TRBV5-6 and TRBJ2-7; TRBD2 agrees at 10 bases. The junction had 7 bases not matched to a gene; V was cut back by 5 bases and J by 5 bases. Germline-derived CDR1 and CDR2 are SGHDT and YYEEEE. This CDR3 is built from 14 residues. In nucleotides, the CDR3 is TGTGCCAGCAGGACCAGCGGGAGGGCCCACGAGCAGTACTTC. It translates to CASRTSGRAHEQYF. Based on the CDR3 plus reference TRBV5-6 and TRBJ2-7, the full variable domain is DAGVTQSPTHLIKTRGQQVTLRCSPKSGHDTVSWYQQALGQGPQFIFQYYEEEERQRGNFPDRFSGHQFPNYSSELNVNALLLGDSALYLCASRTSGRAHEQYFGPGTRLTVT.

The gene calls are TRBV5-4 and TRBJ2-5; no reliable D call. The V and J ends lost 2 bases and 0 bases respectively, with 11 bases between them. Germline-derived CDR1 and CDR2 are SGHNT and YYREEE (reference sequence). The CDR3 has 15 residues. CDR3 residues: CASSLSRGDQETQYF. The CDR3 bases are TGTGCCAGCAGCTTATCGCGCGGAGACCAAGAGACCCAGTACTTC. The whole variable domain, remainder taken from reference TRBV5-4 and TRBJ2-5, is ETGVTQSPTHLIKTRGQQVTLRCSSQSGHNTVSWYQQALGQGPQFIFQYYREEENGRGNFPPRFSGLQFPNYSSELNVNALELDDSALYLCASSLSRGDQETQYFGPGTRLLVL.

This chain uses TRBV2 with TRBJ1-3, with TRBD1 matching over 9 bases. This CDR3 has 18 amino acids. Germline V gene sequence: CDR1 SNHLY, CDR2 FYNNEI. With 8 bases clipped from V and 2 bases from J, the junction kept 16 bases outside the gene matches. The CDR3 protein is CASGYRGRGFGPGNTIYF. DNA for the CDR3: TGTGCCAGCGGGTACAGGGGGCGCGGATTTGGCCCTGGAAACACCATATATTTT. Drawing the rest from reference TRBV2 and TRBJ1-3, the complete variable domain is EPEVTQTPSHQVTQMGQEVILRCVPISNHLYFYWYRQILGQKVEFLVSFYNNEISEKSEIFDDQFSVERPDGSNFTLKIRSTKLEDSAMYFCASGYRGRGFGPGNTIYFGEGSWLTVV.

This clone has more than one count but fewer than ten. The J gene is TRBJ2-7, the V gene TRBV18, with 9 bases identical to TRBD2. The CDR3 length is 14 residues. V lost 2 bases, J lost 5 bases, and 4 bases stayed unmatched. The germline V gene has CDR1 KGHSH and CDR2 LQKENI. The CDR3 loop reads CASSPNSGRHEQYF. The CDR3 nucleotides are TGTGCCAGCTCACCAAATAGCGGGAGACACGAGCAGTACTTC.